This entry is about one TCR beta chain. This clone was observed once. Its antigen is still unknown. The sample holds no much larger clone one base away, and base qualities are not on file. This sample is drawn from a study of PD-L1 blockade in urothelial cancer (TCRdb year 2017). A note on the overall study: Therapy was started in the mid-2010s for all patients, and atezolizumab 1,200 mg was administered intravenously every 3 weeks. About 90% of the 29 patients were identified as males with urothelial cancer of bladder origin, and a prior smoking history was reported by 18 of 29 patients. Patients had an ECOG performance status of 0 or 1 and had received between 0 and 3 prior chemotherapy regimens. Blood samples were analyzed at 3 weeks after treatment start (second dose) and at 6 weeks after treatment start. A median of roughly 140,000 T cells and 80,000 to 95,000 unique TCRs was obtained from blood samples, and a median clonality of approximately 0.086 was observed. Somatic, immune and clinical correlates of response to PD-L1 blockade with atezolizumab in urothelial cancer were the focus of an exploratory multi-omic analysis. TCR sequencing covered pretreatment tumor samples and matched, serially collected peripheral blood taken before and after atezolizumab treatment. Progression-free survival longer than 6 months counted as durable clinical benefit, and TCR features were additionally tested against both progression-free and overall survival. In the same patients, pretreatment tumors underwent whole exome sequencing and RNA sequencing in addition to TCR sequencing. Durable clinical benefit was achieved by nine patients and was not achieved by 20 patients. Twenty-nine patients had pretreatment blood TCR-seq, about 24 had at least one posttreatment blood collection, and about 24 had tumor TCR-seq.

General findings and caveats noted by the study authors: Among patients with durable benefit, tumor-associated TCR clones showed greater expansion in peripheral blood 3 weeks after treatment started (n ≈ 21, p = 0.022). Because of the small sample size (n ≈ 31) and the many exploratory analyses performed, the results are intended to be regarded as hypothesis-generating. Improved progression-free and overall survival was found to be associated with pretreatment peripheral blood TCR clonality below the median.

To estimate absolute template abundance from read counts, synthetic TCR analog templates were spiked into each PCR. TCRbeta CDR3 regions were amplified from genomic DNA with bias-controlled V and J gene primers using the immunoSEQ assay. Sequencing of rearranged TCRbeta segments was performed at approximately 20X coverage. Processing in the source paper ran as follows. Clustering was used to correct sequencing errors, and CDR3s were annotated against IMGT so that V, D and J genes could be assigned. Out-of-frame and stop-codon sequences were excluded, and only productive TCRbeta rearrangements were used in downstream analyses. Clonality was calculated as one minus the Shannon entropy normalized by the log of the number of unique productive sequences. Fisher's exact test with Benjamini-Hochberg correction, at a threshold of adjusted p below 0.01, was used to find clones that differed between time points or between blood and tumor. As stored in TCRdb, this immuneACCESS dataset retains in-frame rearrangements with V and J assigned. A fraction of the clones does not appear; measured against another copy, unresolved V genes explain less than half of the discrepancy, and the remainder lacks a known reason. The V and J calls and clone size were taken over from that table, and D and trimming were inferred from the DNA. This sample has about 38,000 clones in its table, and around four fifths of those were observed once. The top ten hold roughly 15% of the sample.

According to the study, the label for this sample's time point signals: pretreatment peripheral blood. The cohort included 25 to 30 patients with locally advanced or metastatic urothelial carcinoma who were treated at Memorial Sloan Kettering on a trial protocol. Peripheral blood mononuclear cells were collected pretreatment and during treatment, with between 1 and 8 total time points obtained per patient. The Qiagen DNeasy Blood extraction kit was used to purify genomic DNA from total PBMCs and from tumor samples. Collected pretreatment and during treatment, PBMCs were isolated and stored as previously described. Sample: PBMCs, taken around atezolizumab (anti-PD-L1) treatment. This TCR was sampled from a man of 80 years or more with urothelial cancer.

The CDR3 here reads CASSPHSRNTIYF. The base sequence is TGTGCCAGCAGCCCACACTCCAGGAACACCATATATTTT. The receptor chain draws on TRBV11-2 and TRBJ1-3; the D segment cannot be called with confidence. V is pared back by 5 bases and J by 7 bases, with 12 bases lying between the germline termini. According to the germline V gene, CDR1 reads SGHAT and CDR2 reads FQNNGV. The CDR3 covers 13 residues, taking in both the cysteine and the phenylalanine. Of all the DNA, just the CDR3 is kept, 39 bases in frame from base 1. Supplemented by the reference TRBV11-2 and TRBJ1-3 proteins around the CDR3, the complete variable domain is EAGVAQSPRYKIIEKRQSVAFWCNPISGHATLYWYQQILGQGPKLLIQFQNNGVVDDSQLPKDRFSAERLKGVDSTLKIQPAKLEDSAVYLCASSPHSRNTIYFGEGSWLTVV.